The T cell receptor (beta chain) under discussion was sequenced for a study of shared clonotypes between healthy human individuals. The table came from immunoSEQ multiplex PCR; TCRdb's copy has only in-frame clones and leaves some out. Among fewer than 3 million clones listed, roughly 92% were seen once. V was cut by 3 bases and J by 5 bases, with 12 bases left in between. The germline gives CDR1 SGHAT, CDR2 FQDESV (reference sequence). CDR3 size: 14 residues. Sample: naive CD4+ T cells from PBMCs. Subset specified: CD45RA+ positively selected. This clonotype was sampled from a man aged 18-30 years in good health. Some clones in this sample may be carry-over from other donors' samples. The genes are TRBV11-1 and TRBJ2-3; perhaps TRBD1 as D (6 bases). The CDR3 bases are TGTGCCAGCAGCTTGACAGGTCGGGTAGATACGCAGTATTTT. It yields the protein CASSLTGRVDTQYF. Based on the CDR3 plus reference TRBV11-1 and TRBJ2-3, the full variable domain is EAEVAQSPRYKITEKSQAVAFWCDPISGHATLYWYRQILGQGPELLVQFQDESVVDDSQLPKDRFSAERLKGVDSTLKIQPAELGDSAMYLCASSLTGRVDTQYFGPGTRLTVL.